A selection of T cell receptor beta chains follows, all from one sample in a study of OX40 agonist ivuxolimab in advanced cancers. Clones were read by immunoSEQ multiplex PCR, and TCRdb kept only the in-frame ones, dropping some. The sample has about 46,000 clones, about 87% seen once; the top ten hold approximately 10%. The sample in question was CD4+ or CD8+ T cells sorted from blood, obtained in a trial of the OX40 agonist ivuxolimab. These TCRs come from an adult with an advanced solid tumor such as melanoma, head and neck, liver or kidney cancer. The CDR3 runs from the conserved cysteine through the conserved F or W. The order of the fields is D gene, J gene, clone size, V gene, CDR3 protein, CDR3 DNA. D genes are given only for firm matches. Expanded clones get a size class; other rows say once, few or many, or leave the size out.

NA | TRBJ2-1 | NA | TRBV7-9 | CASTPLGAGSNEQFF | TGTGCCAGCACCCCACTGGGGGCGGGAAGCAATGAGCAGTTCTTC
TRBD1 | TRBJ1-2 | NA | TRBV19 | CASGDSYFYGYTF | TGTGCCAGCGGGGACAGCTACTTCTATGGCTACACCTTC
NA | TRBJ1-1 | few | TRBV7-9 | CASNPSSEVEAFF | TGTGCCAGCAACCCCTCGTCGGAAGTCGAAGCTTTCTTT
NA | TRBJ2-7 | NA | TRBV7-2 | CASSLALRLALSYEQYF | TGTGCCAGCAGCTTAGCGCTTCGCCTAGCGCTCTCCTACGAGCAGTACTTC
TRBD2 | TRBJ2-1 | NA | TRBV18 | CASSPLTSGKDEQFF | TGTGCCAGCTCACCACTTACTAGCGGGAAAGATGAGCAGTTCTTC
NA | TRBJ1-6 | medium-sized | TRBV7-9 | CASSLVSGGDSPLHF | TGTGCCAGCAGCTTAGTTTCTGGAGGGGATTCACCCCTCCACTTT
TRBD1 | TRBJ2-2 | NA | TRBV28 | CAIQQGGTGELFF | TGTGCCATCCAACAGGGGGGCACCGGGGAGCTGTTTTTT
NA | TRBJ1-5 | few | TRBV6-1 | CASSGSPWGPGNQPQHF | TGTGCCAGCAGTGGCTCCCCCTGGGGGCCTGGCAATCAGCCCCAGCATTTT
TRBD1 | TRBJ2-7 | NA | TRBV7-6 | CASSLGTGTYEQYF | TGTGCCAGCAGCTTAGGGACAGGCACCTACGAGCAGTACTTC
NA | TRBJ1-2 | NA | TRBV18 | CASSQDASGEFSGYTF | TGTGCCAGCTCACAGGATGCGTCAGGGGAATTTAGTGGCTACACCTTC
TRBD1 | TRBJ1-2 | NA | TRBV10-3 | CAISGQGAIDGYTF | TGTGCCATCAGCGGACAGGGGGCTATCGATGGCTACACCTTC
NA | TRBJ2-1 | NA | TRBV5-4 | CASSLKAEKYNEQFF | TGTGCCAGCAGCTTGAAGGCAGAAAAATACAATGAGCAGTTCTTC
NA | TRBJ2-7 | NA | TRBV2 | CASSGRQQYF | TGTGCCAGCAGCGGGCGTCAGCAGTACTTC
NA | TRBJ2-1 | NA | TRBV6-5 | CASTPGGGPNNKQFF | TGTGCCAGCACCCCCGGCGGGGGCCCCAACAATAAGCAGTTCTTC
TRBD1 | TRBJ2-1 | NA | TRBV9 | CASSVIGGRGNEQFF | TGTGCCAGCAGCGTTATAGGGGGCCGAGGAAATGAGCAGTTCTTC
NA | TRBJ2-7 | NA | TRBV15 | CATSRSRQVLYEQYF | TGTGCCACCAGCAGAAGCAGGCAAGTACTGTACGAGCAGTACTTC
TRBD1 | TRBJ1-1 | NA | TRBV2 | CASRQGGTEAFF | TGTGCCAGCAGGCAGGGGGGGACTGAAGCTTTCTTT
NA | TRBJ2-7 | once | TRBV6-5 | CASSYGASYEQYF | TGTGCCAGCAGTTACGGGGCCTCCTACGAGCAGTACTTC
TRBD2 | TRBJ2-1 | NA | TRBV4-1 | CASSQEGLAGGGEQFF | TGCGCCAGCAGCCAAGAAGGCCTAGCGGGGGGTGGTGAGCAGTTCTTC
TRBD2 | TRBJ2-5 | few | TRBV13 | CASSSGTSGRETQYF | TGTGCCAGCAGCTCGGGGACTAGCGGGAGAGAGACCCAGTACTTC
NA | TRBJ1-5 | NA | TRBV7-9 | CASSLGGLNQPQHF | TGTGCCAGCAGCTTAGGCGGCCTCAATCAGCCCCAGCATTTT
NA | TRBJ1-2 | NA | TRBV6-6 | CASSYGESPNYGYTF | TGTGCCAGCAGTTACGGGGAGAGCCCTAACTATGGCTACACCTTC
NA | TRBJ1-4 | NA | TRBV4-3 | CASSLPLADGEKLFF | TGCGCCAGCAGCCTCCCACTGGCGGATGGTGAAAAACTGTTTTTT
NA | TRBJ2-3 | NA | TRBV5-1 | CASSLGGRSLDTQYF | TGCGCCAGCAGCTTAGGTGGGCGTTCATTAGATACGCAGTATTTT
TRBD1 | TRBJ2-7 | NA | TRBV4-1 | CASSLTGENPHVEQYF | TGCGCCAGCAGCCTCACAGGGGAGAACCCTCATGTGGAGCAGTACTTC
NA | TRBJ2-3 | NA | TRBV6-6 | CASSYRPRSTDTQYF | TGTGCCAGCAGTTACCGGCCAAGGAGCACAGATACGCAGTATTTT